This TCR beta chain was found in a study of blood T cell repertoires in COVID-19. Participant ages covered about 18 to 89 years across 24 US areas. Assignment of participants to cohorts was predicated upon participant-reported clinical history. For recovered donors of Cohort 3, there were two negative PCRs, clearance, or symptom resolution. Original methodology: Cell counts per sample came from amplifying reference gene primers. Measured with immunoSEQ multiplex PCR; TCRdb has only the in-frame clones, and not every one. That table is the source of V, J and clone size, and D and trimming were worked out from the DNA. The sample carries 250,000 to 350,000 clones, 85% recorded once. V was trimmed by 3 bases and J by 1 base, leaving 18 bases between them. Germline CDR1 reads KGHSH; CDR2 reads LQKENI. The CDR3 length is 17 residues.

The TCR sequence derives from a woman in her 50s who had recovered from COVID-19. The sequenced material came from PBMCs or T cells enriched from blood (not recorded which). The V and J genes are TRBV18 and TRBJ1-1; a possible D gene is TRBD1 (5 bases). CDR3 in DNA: TGTGCCAGCTCACCCGGCCGGGGGTCGGTGAGGAACACTGAAGCTTTCTTT. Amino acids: CASSPGRGSVRNTEAFF.